This T cell receptor beta chain stems from a study of T cell responses to AZD1222 COVID-19 vaccine. On the study more broadly: Analysis merged second doses at about 4 or about 12 weeks. Study observations and caveats: Among those given AZD1222, only six were seropositive at baseline. Donors in the cohort were predominantly white British and more often female, and clonal diversity was possibly underestimated.

A word on this clone: Its cognate antigen is unknown.

Using immunoSEQ multiplex PCR, the repertoire was profiled, and TCRdb retains in-frame clones only, with some absent. The repertoire consists of about 44,000 clones, with around 82% occurring once and the leading ten covering less than 5%. The germline V gene encodes CDR1 SGHRS and CDR2 YFSETQ. This CDR3 region has 14 residues. V lost 5 bases to trimming and J lost 13 bases; unmatched junction nucleotides: 9. The rearrangement uses TRBV5-1 and TRBJ1-4; 12 nucleotides agree with TRBD1. Source: peripheral blood, taken on day 0 of AZD1222 vaccination. The clonotype was recovered from an adult in good health. The CDR3 DNA reads as TGCGCCAGCAGTACCGGGACAGGGGGCCTGGGACTGTTTTTT. Translated: CASSTGTGGLGLFF.